This paragraph covers one T cell receptor beta chain sequence. MiXCR was run by TCRdb on the RACE reads, yielding one entry per CDR3 protein. The table lists roughly 160,000 distinct CDR3 sequences, 14% of them singletons. The sample is drawn from a study of human T cells and chemical hapten exposure. Overall study context: Doses of diphenylcyclopropenone went to the patients' scalps weekly throughout the roughly 22-week study. A mostly female patient group had alopecia areata, totalis or universalis.

Time point defined: patch test 1, 2 weeks after DPC sensitization. Treatment specified: therapeutic diphenylcyclopropenone sensitization with weekly scalp DPC. Alopecia patients deemed DPC-suitable, aged 18 to 70, excluding pregnancy. After removal of 4 bases from V and 2 bases from J, the junction contained 4 bases not matched to a gene. Germline V CDR1 and CDR2: KGHSH, LQKENI. The CDR3 is 14 residues long. The chain combines TRBV18 with TRBJ2-5; TRBD1 matches at 7 bases. This TCR came from a woman aged 25 to 39 with alopecia areata. Some clones in this sample may be carry-over from other donors' samples. This sample comprised whole blood, obtained in connection with sensitization to the hapten diphenylcyclopropenone (DPC). The chain's CDR3 is CASSLRGPQETQYF. CDR3 DNA: TGTGCCAGCTCACTGAGGGGGCCTCAAGAGACCCAGTACTTC.